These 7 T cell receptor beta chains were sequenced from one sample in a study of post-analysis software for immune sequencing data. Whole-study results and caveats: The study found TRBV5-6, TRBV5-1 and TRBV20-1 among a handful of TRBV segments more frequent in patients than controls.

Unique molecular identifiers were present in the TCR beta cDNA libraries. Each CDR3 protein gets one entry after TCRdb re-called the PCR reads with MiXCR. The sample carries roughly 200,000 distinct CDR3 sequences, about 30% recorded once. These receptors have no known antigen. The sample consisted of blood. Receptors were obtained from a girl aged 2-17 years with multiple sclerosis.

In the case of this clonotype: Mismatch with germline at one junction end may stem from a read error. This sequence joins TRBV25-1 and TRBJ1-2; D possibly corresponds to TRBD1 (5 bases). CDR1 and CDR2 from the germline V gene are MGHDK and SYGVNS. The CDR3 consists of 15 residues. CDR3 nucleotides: TGTGCCGGCAGTGAATCGGCTGGCCAAAGGGGTGGCTACACCTTC. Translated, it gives CAGSESAGQRGGYTF.

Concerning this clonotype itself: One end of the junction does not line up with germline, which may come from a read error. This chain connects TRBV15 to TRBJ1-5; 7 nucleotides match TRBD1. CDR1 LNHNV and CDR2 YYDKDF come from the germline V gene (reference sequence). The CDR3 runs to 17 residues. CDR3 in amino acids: CATSRDPRDSSNRPQHF. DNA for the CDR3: TGTGCCACCAGCAGAGATCCCCGGGACAGCAGCAATCGGCCCCAGCATTTT.

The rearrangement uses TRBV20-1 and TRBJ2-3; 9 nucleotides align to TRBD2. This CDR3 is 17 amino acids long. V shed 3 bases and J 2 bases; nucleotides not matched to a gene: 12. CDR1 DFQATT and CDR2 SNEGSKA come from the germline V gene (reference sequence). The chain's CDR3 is CSASSPQSSGTTDTQYF. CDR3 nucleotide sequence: TGCAGTGCTAGTTCACCCCAGTCTAGCGGGACCACAGATACGCAGTATTTT.

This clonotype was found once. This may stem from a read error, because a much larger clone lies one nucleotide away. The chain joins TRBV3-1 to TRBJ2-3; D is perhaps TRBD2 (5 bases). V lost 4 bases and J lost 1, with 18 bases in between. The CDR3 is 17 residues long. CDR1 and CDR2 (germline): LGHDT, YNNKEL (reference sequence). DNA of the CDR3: TGTGCCAGCAGCCGAGAGATCTGGGAGACTCGCACAGATACGCAGTATTTT. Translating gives CASSREIWETRTDTQYF.

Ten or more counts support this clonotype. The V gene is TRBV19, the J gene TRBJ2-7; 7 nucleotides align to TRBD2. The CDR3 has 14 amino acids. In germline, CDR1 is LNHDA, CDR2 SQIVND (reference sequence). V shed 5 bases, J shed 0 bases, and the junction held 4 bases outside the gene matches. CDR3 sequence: CASSDSGFSYEQYF. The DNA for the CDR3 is TGTGCCAGTAGTGATAGCGGGTTCTCCTACGAGCAGTACTTC.

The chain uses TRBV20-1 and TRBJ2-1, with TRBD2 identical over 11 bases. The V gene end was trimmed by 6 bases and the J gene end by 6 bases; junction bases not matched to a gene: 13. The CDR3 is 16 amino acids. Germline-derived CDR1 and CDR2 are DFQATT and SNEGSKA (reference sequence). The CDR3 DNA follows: TGCAGTGCCCCCACCCGGGGACTAGCGGATTCCAATGAGCAGTTCTTC. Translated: CSAPTRGLADSNEQFF.

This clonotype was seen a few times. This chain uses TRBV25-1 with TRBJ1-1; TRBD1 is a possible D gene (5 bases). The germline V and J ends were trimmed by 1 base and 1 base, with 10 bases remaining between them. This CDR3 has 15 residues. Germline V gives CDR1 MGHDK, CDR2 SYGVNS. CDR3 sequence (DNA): TGTGCCAGCAGTGAATCCAGTGGGGGGAACACTGAAGCTTTCTTT. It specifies CASSESSGGNTEAFF. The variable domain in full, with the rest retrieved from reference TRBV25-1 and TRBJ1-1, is EADIYQTPRYLVIGTGKKITLECSQTMGHDKMYWYQQDPGMELHLIHYSYGVNSTEKGDLSSESTVSRIRTEHFPLTLESARPSHTSQYLCASSESSGGNTEAFFGQGTRLTVV.